This entry lists 2 T cell receptor beta chains sequenced from one sample in a study of T cell responses to AZD1222 COVID-19 vaccine. Only in-frame clones appear in the TCRdb table, and some are missing; sequencing was by immunoSEQ multiplex PCR. The table lists about 140,000 clones, just under 95% of them singletons. Sequenced here: peripheral blood, sampled on day 0 of AZD1222 vaccination. The receptors derive from an adult in good health.

The CDR3 loop reads CASSLSNEKLFF. In DNA, the CDR3 is TGTGCCAGCAGTCTTTCTAATGAAAAACTGTTTTTT. The chain couples TRBV12-3 or TRBV12-4 to TRBJ1-4; D is ambiguous. CDR3 size: 12 residues. Trimming stripped 5 bases from V and 3 bases from J, with 4 bases between.

This clone occurred a few times. V and J are TRBV10-3 and TRBJ1-6, with D hard to call. CDR3 size: 16 residues. V was cut by 0 bases and J by 10 bases, with 16 bases left in between. Germline CDR1 reads ENHRY; CDR2 reads SYGVKD. The CDR3 region has the DNA TGTGCCATCAGTGAGTCAGAGGGCTTTGGAATATCACCCCTCCACTTT. It yields the protein CAISESEGFGISPLHF.